This TCR beta chain stems from a study of cytomegalovirus exposure and HLA in healthy donors. This CDR3 spans 13 amino acids. Between the trimmed V and J ends, which lost 0 bases and 7 bases, there was a span of 7 bases. The V gene's germline CDR1 is SGDLS and CDR2 YYNGEE. Primers included in the PCR were 60 Vbeta and 13 Jbeta primers. TCRdb's table, derived via immunoSEQ multiplex PCR, lists solely in-frame clones and lacks some. The table lists some 130,000 clones, about 63% of them singletons. The sequence derives from a young man in good health and CMV-seropositive. This sequence joins TRBV9 and TRBJ2-2; D is unresolved. The source material was PBMCs. CDR3 in DNA: TGTGCCAGCAGCGTAGAACACAACGGGGAGCTGTTTTTT. It is translated as CASSVEHNGELFF. Together with reference TRBV9 and TRBJ2-2, the CDR3 gives the full variable domain: DSGVTQTPKHLITATGQRVTLRCSPRSGDLSVYWYQQSLDQGLQFLIQYYNGEERAKGNILERFSAQQFPDLHSELNLSSLELGDSALYFCASSVEHNGELFFGEGSRLTVL.